This TCR beta chain was captured in a study of cytomegalovirus exposure and HLA in healthy donors. Findings and limits, study-wide: It was confirmed in vitro that a few of the CMV-associated chains were specific for CMV antigens. There were 150 or so TCR beta chains listed as cytomegalovirus-associated.

Using immunoSEQ multiplex PCR, the repertoire was profiled, and TCRdb retains in-frame clones only, with some absent. The sample carries approximately 46,000 clones, about 91% recorded once. The junction had 5 bases not matched to a gene; V was cut back by 8 bases and J by 4 bases. The CDR3 is 13 amino acids. CDR1 and CDR2 (germline): MNHNS, SASEGT. The donors formed part of the approximately 110-subject validation cohort, distinct from the roughly 620-subject first cohort. For this clone: The antigen is unknown.

The chain recombines TRBV6-1 with TRBJ1-5; TRBD1 matches at 7 bases. Sequenced input: PBMCs. This clonotype was sampled from a man aged 18 to 30 in good health and CMV-seronegative. The CDR3 loop is CASVIQGNQPQHF. The DNA for the CDR3 is TGTGCCAGCGTCATACAGGGGAATCAGCCCCAGCATTTT.